This entry lists 30 T cell receptor beta chains sequenced from one sample in a study of shared T cell receptors in the human thymus. Produced via immunoSEQ multiplex PCR; TCRdb's table is partial and in-frame only. The sample records some 720,000 clones, over 75% being singletons. These data also featured in a second study, about human thymus T cells.

The sequencing sample was made of thymocytes. The receptors stem from a boy younger than two with a congenital heart defect.

The gene calls are TRBV4-1 and TRBJ2-7; the match to TRBD2 covers 8 bases. J lost 3 bases, V lost 3 bases, and 7 bases had no gene match. Germline assignment: CDR1 MGHRA and CDR2 YSYEKL. The CDR3 has 15 amino acids. The CDR3 nucleotides are TGCGCCAGCAGCCAGAGACTAGCGCCACACTACGAGCAGTACTTC. It yields the protein CASSQRLAPHYEQYF.

The gene calls are TRBV28 and TRBJ2-2, with a weak D call TRBD2 (6 bases). Per germline, CDR1 MDHEN and CDR2 SYDVKM. The CDR3 is 17 residues long. V lost 6 bases, J lost 3 bases, and 20 bases lay in between. The CDR3 spells CASRRLAPRVDTGELFF. The CDR3 DNA reads TGTGCCAGCAGACGGCTAGCGCCGCGGGTAGACACCGGGGAGCTGTTTTTT.

The J gene is TRBJ2-2, the V gene TRBV4-3; TRBD1 is a possible D gene (5 bases). In germline, CDR1 is LGHNA, CDR2 YSLEER. V was trimmed by 2 bases and J by 5 bases, leaving 15 bases between them. The CDR3 runs to 16 residues. The CDR3 is CASSQTRGTGTGELFF. The CDR3 DNA reads as TGCGCCAGCAGCCAAACTCGCGGCACAGGAACCGGGGAGCTGTTTTTT.

The CDR3 region has the DNA TGCGCCAGCAGCCAAACGCTCGGGACTAGCGGGAGCACGTCCGATGAGCAGTTCTTC. Translated: CASSQTLGTSGSTSDEQFF. The chain combines TRBV4-3 with TRBJ2-1; 14 bases match TRBD2. J lost 8 bases, V lost 2 bases, and 14 bases had no gene match. This CDR3 contains 19 residues. The germline gives CDR1 LGHNA, CDR2 YSLEER.

The V gene is TRBV25-1, the J gene TRBJ2-3; D not resolved. This CDR3 comprises 16 residues. Germline CDR1 MGHDK, CDR2 SYGVNS. V lost 6 bases and J lost 1, with 17 bases in between. The CDR3 protein is CASSLTFARRTDTQYF. CDR3 in DNA: TGTGCCAGCAGCCTCACCTTCGCCAGGCGCACAGATACGCAGTATTTT. Full variable domain (outside the CDR3, taken from reference TRBV25-1 and TRBJ2-3): EADIYQTPRYLVIGTGKKITLECSQTMGHDKMYWYQQDPGMELHLIHYSYGVNSTEKGDLSSESTVSRIRTEHFPLTLESARPSHTSQYLCASSLTFARRTDTQYFGPGTRLTVL.

V gene TRBV4-2 combines with J gene TRBJ2-1; D is unresolved. The CDR3 consists of 13 residues. Looked up from germline, CDR1 is LGHNA and CDR2 is YNFKEQ. The V gene lost 1 base and the J gene lost 7 bases, with 8 bases spanning the gap. The CDR3 coding sequence is TGTGCCAGCAGCCAAGTGATCGAGAATGAGCAGTTCTTC. Translated: CASSQVIENEQFF.

This clone was observed once. The chain carries TRBV28 and TRBJ2-7, with D maybe TRBD2 (5 bases). The CDR3 covers 17 residues. Between the trimmed V and J ends, which lost 2 bases and 3 bases, there was a span of 20 bases. Germline loops: CDR1 MDHEN, CDR2 SYDVKM. The CDR3 loop reads CASSLPTQGQDFYEQYF. The CDR3 coding sequence is TGTGCCAGCAGTTTACCCACCCAAGGGCAGGACTTCTACGAGCAGTACTTC. Based on the CDR3 plus reference TRBV28 and TRBJ2-7, the full variable domain is DVKVTQSSRYLVKRTGEKVFLECVQDMDHENMFWYRQDPGLGLRLIYFSYDVKMKEKGDIPEGYSVSREKKERFSLILESASTNQTSMYLCASSLPTQGQDFYEQYFGPGTRLTVT.

The chain carries TRBV5-6 and TRBJ1-2; D is perhaps TRBD1 (5 bases). Between the trimmed V and J ends, which lost 0 bases and 1 base, there was a span of 16 bases. In germline, CDR1 is SGHDT, CDR2 YYEEEE. The CDR3 is made up of 17 amino acids. The CDR3 here is CASSLASPGGVNYGYTF. DNA for the CDR3: TGTGCCAGCAGCTTGGCCTCTCCCGGGGGGGTTAACTATGGCTACACCTTC.

The chain combines TRBV14 with TRBJ2-5; unclear D gene. Trimming took off 1 base at V and 3 bases at J, with 9 bases between the two ends. CDR3 length: 14 residues. The germline V gene encodes CDR1 SGHDN and CDR2 FVKESK. CDR3 in DNA: TGTGCCAGCAGCCAAGCTGTAGAAGAAGAGACCCAGTACTTC. Translating it yields CASSQAVEEETQYF.

The chain's CDR3 is CASSHSDMNTEAFF. Here the CDR3 DNA reads TGTGCCAGCAGTCATAGTGATATGAACACTGAAGCTTTCTTT. The chain employs TRBV6-5 and TRBJ1-1; the D is unclear. In germline, CDR1 is MNHEY, CDR2 SVGAGI. Trimming took 5 bases from V and 0 from J, leaving 10 bases between them. CDR3 size: 14 residues.

This chain connects TRBV19 to TRBJ2-1; D not resolved. This CDR3 spans 15 amino acids. V was pared by 7 bases and J by 3 bases, with 16 bases between. Germline-derived CDR1 and CDR2 are LNHDA and SQIVND (reference sequence). The CDR3 protein is CASILQHPFYNEQFF. As DNA, the CDR3 is TGTGCCAGTATTCTCCAACACCCTTTCTACAATGAGCAGTTCTTC. The full variable domain, completed using reference TRBV19 and TRBJ2-1, is DGGITQSPKYLFRKEGQNVTLSCEQNLNHDAMYWYRQDPGQGLRLIYYSQIVNDFQKGDIAEGYSVSREKKESFPLTVTSAQKNPTAFYLCASILQHPFYNEQFFGPGTRLTVL.

The chain couples TRBV30 to TRBJ1-1, with D possibly matching TRBD1 (5 bases). V dropped 6 bases and J dropped 3 bases, with 14 bases sitting between them. Germline V gene sequence: CDR1 GTSNPN, CDR2 SVGIG (reference sequence). This CDR3 is 13 amino acids long. CDR3 loop: CACRGGLDTEAFF. In DNA form, the CDR3 reads TGTGCCTGCCGGGGGGGGTTGGACACTGAAGCTTTCTTT.

The DNA of the CDR3 is TGTGCCACCAGCGAGGCAGGGGCGCCCTACGAGCAGTACTTC. This gives the protein CATSEAGAPYEQYF. The gene calls are TRBV15 and TRBJ2-7; weak D call: TRBD1 (6 bases). Germline V lookup: CDR1 LNHNV, CDR2 YYDKDF (reference sequence). The V end lost 5 bases, the J end lost 2 bases, and 13 bases lay between the germline ends. The CDR3 has 14 amino acids.

The chain combines TRBV6-1 with TRBJ2-1, with TRBD2 as a possible D gene (6 bases). Germline CDR1 MNHNS, CDR2 SASEGT. V lost 4 bases to trimming and J lost 1 base, with 8 bases between them. This CDR3 region has 14 residues. This CDR3 is CASSGGDSYNEQFF. In DNA, the CDR3 is TGTGCCAGCAGTGGGGGGGATTCCTACAATGAGCAGTTCTTC.

The chain carries TRBV7-9 and TRBJ2-7, with 10 bases fitting TRBD2. CDR1 SEHNR and CDR2 FQNEAQ come from the germline V gene (reference sequence). V shed 8 bases and J 5 bases; nucleotides not matched to a gene: 0. The CDR3 contains 11 residues. CDR3 loop: CASGLADEQYF. CDR3 DNA: TGTGCCAGCGGACTAGCGGACGAGCAGTACTTC.

The rearrangement uses TRBV6-5 and TRBJ2-3; no reliable D call. The germline gives CDR1 MNHEY, CDR2 SVGAGI. Deletions cut 2 bases from V and 6 bases from J, with 9 bases between. The length of the CDR3 is 13 residues. CDR3 sequence (DNA): TGTGCCAGCAGTTACGAGGAGTGCGATACGCAGTATTTT. It yields the protein CASSYEECDTQYF.

The gene calls are TRBV4-1 and TRBJ2-2; D not certain. CDR3 length: 17 amino acids. Trimming stripped 0 bases from V and 1 base from J, with 12 bases between. In germline, CDR1 is MGHRA, CDR2 YSYEKL. CDR3 DNA sequence: TGCGCCAGCAGCCAAGATCATGGCTTCTTGAACACCGGGGAGCTGTTTTTT. Protein: CASSQDHGFLNTGELFF.

J is TRBJ2-1 and V is TRBV9; D is ambiguous. There are 17 residues in the CDR3. Trimming removed 0 bases at V and 2 bases at J, with 15 bases between. The germline V gene encodes CDR1 SGDLS and CDR2 YYNGEE. The CDR3 is CASSVVPQQYPYNEQFF. The CDR3 nucleotides read TGTGCCAGCAGCGTAGTGCCCCAACAGTACCCCTACAATGAGCAGTTCTTC.

The CDR3 DNA reads as TGTGCCAGCAGCCCTAGCGGGAGGCCCTACGAGCAGTACTTC. Its protein product is CASSPSGRPYEQYF. This sequence joins TRBV7-3 and TRBJ2-7; 11 bases agree with TRBD2. This CDR3 is 14 amino acids long. Germline lookup yields CDR1 SGHTA and CDR2 FQGTGA. With 5 bases clipped from V and 2 bases from J, the junction kept 2 bases outside the gene matches.

The chain employs TRBV27 and TRBJ1-1; D not certain. Trimming left V 7 bases short and J 0 bases short, with 6 bases between. Germline CDR1 is MNHEY and CDR2 is SMNVEV (reference sequence). The CDR3 runs 12 residues. CDR3 in DNA: TGTGCCAGCATCGGAGTGAACACTGAAGCTTTCTTT. Translating gives CASIGVNTEAFF.

The chain uses TRBV7-2 and TRBJ2-7, with D perhaps TRBD2 (5 bases). CDR1 is SGHTA and CDR2 is FQGNSA in the germline V gene. This CDR3 has 17 amino acids. The ends were cut back, 4 bases at V and 2 bases at J, with 21 bases in the middle. The CDR3 DNA is TGTGCCAGCAGCTATCGTTGGGAAGCGGCTACAACCTACGAGCAGTACTTC. It encodes CASSYRWEAATTYEQYF.

The gene calls are TRBV29-1 and TRBJ2-7; 14 nucleotides line up with TRBD2. V dropped 0 bases and J dropped 7; count of bases not matched to a gene: 14. CDR1 SQVTM and CDR2 ANQGSEA come from the germline V gene. This CDR3 has 18 residues. The CDR3 region is CSVEEGSRLAGGPGEQYF. The CDR3 DNA sequence: TGCAGCGTTGAAGAAGGGAGTCGACTAGCGGGAGGGCCGGGGGAGCAGTACTTC.

The rearrangement links TRBV28 to TRBJ2-7; D is perhaps TRBD1 (7 bases). CDR1 is MDHEN and CDR2 is SYDVKM in the germline V gene. Trimming cost V 7 bases and J 0 bases, with 19 bases left between them. CDR3 size: 16 residues. This chain's CDR3 is CASILTGEVGSYEQYF. CDR3 in DNA: TGTGCCAGCATCCTCACAGGGGAGGTGGGCTCCTACGAGCAGTACTTC.

The chain combines TRBV7-3 with TRBJ2-7; 13 nucleotides line up with TRBD2. V was pared by 1 base and J by 5 bases, with 29 bases of the junction left unmatched. Germline CDR1 reads SGHTA; CDR2 reads FQGTGA. The length of the CDR3 is 24 residues. The CDR3 nucleotides read TGTGCCAGCAGCTTAAGGGGAGGAAGCACTGGACTAGCGGGAGATCTGGCTAGGACCCACGAGCAGTACTTC. Amino acids: CASSLRGGSTGLAGDLARTHEQYF.

This chain connects TRBV19 to TRBJ2-3, with 7 bases lining up with TRBD2. This CDR3 comprises 19 residues. Germline assignment: CDR1 LNHDA and CDR2 SQIVND (reference sequence). V gave up 4 bases and J gave up 1 base; unmatched junction bases: 17. This chain's CDR3 is CASSNSETGTNMCTDTQYF. The CDR3 bases are TGTGCCAGTAGTAACTCGGAGACCGGGACTAACATGTGCACAGATACGCAGTATTTT.

The rearrangement uses TRBV4-1 and TRBJ2-7; D may be TRBD1 (6 bases). V was clipped by 3 bases and J by 0 bases, with 15 bases between them. The germline V gene encodes CDR1 MGHRA and CDR2 YSYEKL. This CDR3 has 16 residues. In DNA form, the CDR3 reads TGCGCCAGCAGCCATACACCCGGGACATCCTCCTACGAGCAGTACTTC. Its protein product is CASSHTPGTSSYEQYF.

This rearrangement joins TRBV7-9 to TRBJ2-7; the match to TRBD2 covers 7 bases. The J segment lost 12 bases and the V segment lost 7 bases, leaving 15 bases of the junction unmatched. Germline V gene data show CDR1 as SEHNR and CDR2 as FQNEAQ (reference sequence). CDR3 size: 13 residues. The CDR3 loop is CASTTTPSGEMYF. The CDR3 DNA is TGTGCCAGCACCACGACACCCAGCGGGGAGATGTACTTC.

The V call is TRBV15, the J call TRBJ2-3; the match to TRBD1 covers 9 bases. The CDR3 is 17 residues long. V shed 1 base, J shed 2 bases, and the junction held 7 bases outside the gene matches. Germline CDR1 reads LNHNV; CDR2 reads YYDKDF (reference sequence). In nucleotides, the CDR3 is TGTGCCACCAGCAGAGCCTACCGGGACAGGGACACAGATACGCAGTATTTT. Translated: CATSRAYRDRDTDTQYF.

J is TRBJ2-1 and V is TRBV11-3; 11 bases map to TRBD2. The CDR3 loop spans 17 amino acids. Germline CDR1 and CDR2: SGHNT and YENEEA. V was pared by 4 bases and J by 1 base, with 6 bases of the junction left unmatched. Here the CDR3 DNA reads TGTGCCAGCAGCTGCGAACTAGCGGGAGCATCCTACAATGAGCAGTTCTTC. This encodes CASSCELAGASYNEQFF.

The gene calls are TRBV28 and TRBJ1-2; 10 bases map to TRBD1. This CDR3 contains 16 residues. V dropped 5 bases and J dropped 6; count of bases not matched to a gene: 12. Germline CDR1 and CDR2: MDHEN and SYDVKM. CDR3 region: CASSPLGQGKLDGYTF. CDR3 in DNA: TGTGCCAGCAGTCCCCTGGGACAGGGGAAATTGGATGGCTACACCTTC.